A single sample gave rise to the 32 T cell receptor beta chains below, sequenced in a study of T cell responses to AZD1222 COVID-19 vaccine. TCRdb keeps only in-frame clones here, not all; method: immunoSEQ multiplex PCR. This sample yields 90,000 to 150,000 clones, of which 80% to 90% are seen a single time; approximately 1.1% belongs to the top ten. This specimen consisted of peripheral blood, obtained on day 0 of AZD1222 vaccination. These TCRs come from an adult in good health.

About this clone itself: Other DNA variants within this sample encode the same CDR3. This chain links TRBV7-9 with TRBJ2-1; the D is unclear. The CDR3 has 12 residues. The V end lost 1 base, the J end lost 8 bases, and 6 bases lay between the germline ends. Germline assignment: CDR1 SEHNR and CDR2 FQNEAQ (reference sequence). The chain's CDR3 is CASSLGRDEQFF. CDR3 DNA: TGTGCCAGCAGCTTAGGGCGCGATGAGCAGTTCTTC.

The V call is TRBV27, the J call TRBJ1-1; 8 bases agree with TRBD1. Germline CDR1 reads MNHEY; CDR2 reads SMNVEV (reference sequence). V trimming: 5 bases; J trimming: 2 bases; junction bases outside the gene matches: 16. The CDR3 is made up of 18 amino acids. Here the CDR3 reads CASSQGLQGVGKNTEAFF. The CDR3, as DNA: TGTGCCAGCAGTCAAGGCCTACAGGGGGTCGGTAAAAACACTGAAGCTTTCTTT.

The gene calls are TRBV30 and TRBJ2-1; 7 bases are a match to TRBD1. With 5 bases clipped from V and 7 bases from J, the junction kept 11 bases outside the gene matches. CDR3 length: 14 amino acids. Per germline, CDR1 GTSNPN and CDR2 SVGIG (reference sequence). Written as DNA, the CDR3 is TGTGCCTGGGGTAGTCCGGGCAGGGGGAATGAGCAGTTCTTC. Its protein is CAWGSPGRGNEQFF.

The chain carries TRBV10-3 and TRBJ1-1; unclear D gene. This CDR3 spans 12 amino acids. V lost 0 bases, J lost 5 bases, and 4 bases lay in between. Per germline, CDR1 ENHRY and CDR2 SYGVKD. The CDR3 protein is CAISESETEAFF. The DNA of the CDR3 is TGTGCCATCAGTGAGTCGGAGACTGAAGCTTTCTTT.

In the case of this clone: Other DNA sequences of this sample code for an identical CDR3. J is TRBJ1-5 and V is TRBV6-1, with D possibly TRBD1 on 5 matching bases. V was clipped by 0 bases and J by 4 bases, with 10 bases between them. The CDR3 length is 15 residues. CDR1 is MNHNS and CDR2 is SASEGT in the germline V gene. The CDR3 reads CASSEARGGNQPQHF. The CDR3 nucleotides are TGTGCCAGCAGTGAAGCAAGGGGTGGGAATCAGCCCCAGCATTTT.

The rearrangement joins TRBV3-1 (or the pseudogene TRBV3-2) to TRBJ2-2; 8 nucleotides agree with TRBD1. Germline V gene lookup returns CDR1 LGHDT and CDR2 YNNKEL (reference sequence). The J segment lost 4 bases and the V segment lost 6 bases, leaving 10 bases of the junction unmatched. CDR3 size: 16 residues. The CDR3 region has the DNA TGTGCCAGCAGACATATCACAGGGGGAATCACCGGGGAGCTGTTTTTT. This translates into CASRHITGGITGELFF.

The chain joins TRBV12-3 or TRBV12-4 to TRBJ1-5, with D possibly matching TRBD1 (6 bases). This CDR3 contains 13 residues. Trimming shortened V by 3 bases and J by 7 bases, and 10 bases separated the two germline ends. The CDR3 bases are TGTGCCAGCAGTTTGGGCAGGGGACAGCCCCAGCATTTT. It encodes CASSLGRGQPQHF.

This rearrangement joins TRBV29-1 to TRBJ1-1; no definite D call. Germline-derived CDR1 and CDR2 are SQVTM and ANQGSEA. The V end lost 4 bases, the J end lost 5 bases, and 8 bases lay between the germline ends. The CDR3 runs 11 residues. The CDR3: CSVVGGTEAFF. DNA for the CDR3: TGCAGCGTTGTAGGTGGTACTGAAGCTTTCTTT.

The chain recombines TRBV15 with TRBJ1-5; D remains unclear. V lost 5 bases to trimming and J lost 7 bases, with 12 bases between them. CDR1 and CDR2 from the germline V gene are LNHNV and YYDKDF (reference sequence). This CDR3 contains 13 residues. CDR3 region: CATSPNWEQPQHF. CDR3 nucleotides: TGTGCCACCAGCCCCAACTGGGAACAGCCCCAGCATTTT.

The chain couples TRBV5-6 to TRBJ1-2; tentatively, D is TRBD1 (5 bases). The CDR3 length is 13 residues. The V end lost 0 bases, the J end lost 6 bases, and 9 bases lay between the germline ends. Germline values: CDR1 SGHDT, CDR2 YYEEEE. This CDR3 reads CASSLVPGNGYTF. Written as DNA, the CDR3 is TGTGCCAGCAGCTTGGTGCCAGGGAATGGCTACACCTTC.

On this clone: Other DNA sequences of this sample code for an identical CDR3. The V call is TRBV18, the J call TRBJ2-7, with D unclear. This CDR3 is built from 13 residues. Germline assignment: CDR1 KGHSH and CDR2 LQKENI. V lost 0 bases to trimming and J lost 0 bases, with 3 bases between them. CDR3 bases: TGTGCCAGCTCACCACCAGTCTCCTACGAGCAGTACTTC. It encodes CASSPPVSYEQYF.

The V gene is TRBV5-8, the J gene TRBJ2-3, with TRBD2 matching 12 bases. This CDR3 has 17 residues. With V trimmed by 4 bases and J by 0 bases, 6 bases remained unmatched. Germline CDR1 is SGHTS and CDR2 is YDEGEE. The CDR3 is CASSPRLAGASTDTQYF. Written as DNA, the CDR3 is TGTGCCAGCAGCCCCAGACTAGCGGGGGCTAGCACAGATACGCAGTATTTT.

The chain combines TRBV9 with TRBJ1-2; 7 bases fit TRBD1. Germline lookup yields CDR1 SGDLS and CDR2 YYNGEE. J was trimmed by 8 bases and V by 3 bases; bases with no gene match: 16. CDR3 size: 16 residues. CDR3 in amino acids: CASSAQPDRLGGGYTF. Written as DNA, the CDR3 is TGTGCCAGCAGCGCCCAACCGGACAGGCTTGGAGGCGGCTACACCTTC.

This chain joins TRBV10-3 and TRBJ1-1, with no clear D. The CDR3 runs 14 residues. Trimming pared 3 bases from V and 1 base from J, leaving 9 bases between. CDR1 ENHRY and CDR2 SYGVKD come from the germline V gene. CDR3 loop: CAISDMQSNTEAFF. DNA for the CDR3: TGTGCCATCAGTGATATGCAGTCGAACACTGAAGCTTTCTTT.

The CDR3 nucleotides are TGTGCCTGGAGTGAGGACAGCTCCTACGAGCAGTACTTC. It specifies CAWSEDSSYEQYF. This chain connects TRBV30 to TRBJ2-7; D is perhaps TRBD1 (6 bases). There are 13 residues in the CDR3. The germline CDR1 and CDR2 sequences are GTSNPN and SVGIG (reference sequence). Trimming pared 1 base from V and 0 bases from J, leaving 7 bases between.

This clone occurred a few times. CDR3 DNA: TGTGCCAGCAGCCAAGATCGGGGCAGGGCGGTTGGAAACACCATATATTTT. Protein product: CASSQDRGRAVGNTIYF. This chain joins TRBV4-2 and TRBJ1-3, with D tentatively TRBD1 (5 bases). The CDR3 totals 17 residues. Germline V CDR1 and CDR2: LGHNA, YNFKEQ. Trimming took off 0 bases at V and 3 bases at J, with 15 bases between the two ends.

The V and J genes are TRBV12-5 and TRBJ1-1, with D possibly TRBD1 on 6 matching bases. Germline V gene lookup returns CDR1 LGHNT and CDR2 FRNRAP. Trimming left V 6 bases short and J 3 bases short, with 11 bases between. The CDR3 is 13 amino acids. CDR3 sequence (DNA): TGTGCTAGTGGCACTCGACAGGACACTGAAGCTTTCTTT. This gives the protein CASGTRQDTEAFF.

This chain connects TRBV10-3 to TRBJ1-2; tentative D call: TRBD1 (5 bases). V was pared by 0 bases and J by 0 bases, with 14 bases between. The CDR3 consists of 17 residues. The germline gives CDR1 ENHRY, CDR2 SYGVKD. The CDR3 bases are TGTGCCATCAGTGAGTCTCCGGGGCGAGGAACTAACTATGGCTACACCTTC. This translates into CAISESPGRGTNYGYTF.

This clone was detected only once. This chain joins TRBV30 and TRBJ1-5; the D is unclear. V was shortened by 0 bases and J by 0 bases, with 3 bases between the two germline ends. The germline V gene encodes CDR1 GTSNPN and CDR2 SVGIG (reference sequence). The CDR3 runs 13 residues. Written as DNA, the CDR3 is TGTGCCTGGAGTGTAAGTAGCAATCAGCCCCAGCATTTT. Translated: CAWSVSSNQPQHF.

This chain connects TRBV19 to TRBJ1-2, with no clear D. Germline V gene data show CDR1 as LNHDA and CDR2 as SQIVND (reference sequence). The ends were cut back, 4 bases at V and 4 bases at J, with 13 bases in the middle. The CDR3 spans 14 residues. CDR3 residues: CASSKGPAGYGYTF. The CDR3, as DNA: TGTGCCAGTAGTAAAGGACCCGCGGGCTATGGCTACACCTTC.

V and J are TRBV18 and TRBJ2-5; 11 bases agree with TRBD2. CDR3 length: 15 residues. Trimming at V came to 6 bases and at J to 2 bases, leaving 5 bases not matched to a gene. Germline CDR1 KGHSH, CDR2 LQKENI. CDR3 region: CASSRSGGAQETQYF. CDR3 nucleotide sequence: TGTGCCAGCTCGCGTAGCGGGGGGGCTCAAGAGACCCAGTACTTC.

The rearrangement uses TRBV7-6 and TRBJ2-3; 8 bases agree with TRBD1. This CDR3 spans 13 amino acids. In germline, CDR1 is SGHVS, CDR2 FNYEAQ. V was pared by 4 bases and J by 4 bases, with 1 base of the junction left unmatched. This chain's CDR3 is CASSSDRADTQYF. The CDR3 DNA reads as TGTGCCAGCAGCTCGGACAGGGCAGATACGCAGTATTTT.

The chain couples TRBV4-3 to TRBJ1-2; D unresolved. Germline lookup yields CDR1 LGHNA and CDR2 YSLEER. The CDR3 sequence is 14 residues long. The germline V and J ends were trimmed by 0 bases and 4 bases, with 9 bases remaining between them. In DNA, the CDR3 is TGCGCCAGCAGCCAAGATGCAGCAGCCTATGGCTACACCTTC. It encodes CASSQDAAAYGYTF.

V usage is TRBV19 and J usage is TRBJ2-1; either TRBD1 or TRBD2 may fit D (5 bases each). The germline gives CDR1 LNHDA, CDR2 SQIVND (reference sequence). This CDR3 has 17 residues. The V end lost 0 bases, the J end lost 0 bases, and 12 bases lay between the germline ends. As DNA, the CDR3 is TGTGCCAGTAGTATAGAGGGACGGTGGAGCTCCTACAATGAGCAGTTCTTC. It translates to CASSIEGRWSSYNEQFF.

The chain couples TRBV27 to TRBJ1-5; 7 nucleotides match TRBD1. Germline lookup yields CDR1 MNHEY and CDR2 SMNVEV (reference sequence). The junction had 13 bases not matched to a gene; V was cut back by 3 bases and J by 5 bases. CDR3 length: 17 residues. CDR3 nucleotide sequence: TGTGCCAGCAGTTTTCTCTCCCCGACAGGGCCCGATCAGCCCCAGCATTTT. Its protein product is CASSFLSPTGPDQPQHF.

The chain employs TRBV11-2 and TRBJ1-1; tentatively, D is TRBD1 (5 bases). The V gene lost 5 bases and the J gene lost 4 bases, with 8 bases spanning the gap. Germline-derived CDR1 and CDR2 are SGHAT and FQNNGV. This CDR3 is 12 amino acids long. This CDR3 reads CASSPGGTEAFF. CDR3 DNA: TGTGCCAGCAGCCCGGGGGGCACTGAAGCTTTCTTT. The variable domain in full, with the rest retrieved from reference TRBV11-2 and TRBJ1-1, is EAGVAQSPRYKIIEKRQSVAFWCNPISGHATLYWYQQILGQGPKLLIQFQNNGVVDDSQLPKDRFSAERLKGVDSTLKIQPAKLEDSAVYLCASSPGGTEAFFGQGTRLTVV.

This clone was observed once. This chain links TRBV11-3 with TRBJ2-1; D possibly corresponds to TRBD2 (7 bases). V shed 1 base and J shed 7 bases, with 14 bases lying between them. Per germline, CDR1 SGHNT and CDR2 YENEEA. The CDR3 extends over 15 amino acids. The DNA for the CDR3 is TGTGCCAGCAGCTTAGTGGGGGGGCCGGGGAATGAGCAGTTCTTC. The encoded protein is CASSLVGGPGNEQFF.

The chain uses TRBV6-2 or TRBV6-3 and TRBJ1-2; perhaps TRBD1 as D (5 bases). Germline assignment: CDR1 MNHEY and CDR2 SVGEGT. CDR3 size: 16 residues. V lost 6 bases and J 7 bases, leaving 24 bases between the germline ends. The CDR3 sequence is CASSTGMQGPIPGYTF. The CDR3 DNA reads TGTGCCAGCAGCACCGGGATGCAGGGACCCATCCCTGGCTACACCTTC.

The chain uses TRBV14 and TRBJ1-1; a possible D gene is TRBD1 (6 bases). This CDR3 is built from 13 residues. V gave up 6 bases and J gave up 3 bases, with 11 bases separating them. Germline V lookup: CDR1 SGHDN, CDR2 FVKESK. The CDR3 here is CASRPGGHTEAFF. In nucleotides, the CDR3 is TGTGCCAGCAGGCCTGGGGGCCACACTGAAGCTTTCTTT.

V and J are TRBV2 and TRBJ2-5; TRBD1 or TRBD2 may be the D gene (6 bases each). The CDR3 runs to 14 residues. Per the germline V gene, CDR1 is SNHLY and CDR2 is FYNNEI. V lost 4 bases and J lost 5, with 14 bases in between. The CDR3: CASSGGAGTETQYF. The CDR3 DNA follows: TGTGCCAGCAGTGGGGGGGCAGGGACGGAGACCCAGTACTTC.

The chain joins TRBV18 to TRBJ2-1, with D possibly TRBD1 on 5 matching bases. Germline V gives CDR1 KGHSH, CDR2 LQKENI. V lost 1 base to trimming and J lost 5 bases, with 9 bases between them. This CDR3 has 14 residues. This chain's CDR3 is CASSPLVGDNEQFF. Here the CDR3 DNA reads TGTGCCAGCTCACCACTGGTAGGGGACAATGAGCAGTTCTTC.

The chain recombines TRBV20-1 with TRBJ1-3; D remains unclear. Deletions cut 3 bases from V and 4 bases from J, with 10 bases between. The CDR3 sequence is 13 residues long. Germline CDR1 is DFQATT and CDR2 is SNEGSKA (reference sequence). The CDR3 protein is CSASQVRGNTIYF. The CDR3 region has the DNA TGCAGTGCTAGTCAGGTTAGGGGAAACACCATATATTTT.